The next 7 T cell receptor beta chains were all read from a single sample in a study of siplizumab effects on memory and regulatory T cells. Clones were sequenced by immunoSEQ multiplex PCR, and TCRdb holds only the in-frame ones, with some missing. The data show some 6,000 clones, around 58% seen once. Sequencing input: effector memory CD8+ T cells sorted from blood. Noted subset: unstimulated CD8+ effector memory T cells. The source of these receptors is a human donor in good health.

The V and J genes are TRBV4-3 and TRBJ2-2, with TRBD2 matching 9 bases. The CDR3 is 20 amino acids. Per germline, CDR1 LGHNA and CDR2 YSLEER. Trimming cost V 0 bases and J 5 bases; bases outside gene matches: 16. The CDR3 DNA reads as TGCGCCAGCAGCCAAGATCTGAATAGCGGGGGCCTCCCTCGAACCGGGGAGCTGTTTTTT. It encodes CASSQDLNSGGLPRTGELFF.

This chain uses TRBV6-4 with TRBJ2-3, with D possibly being TRBD1 (5 bases). V lost 4 bases, J lost 0 bases, and 8 bases lay in between. The CDR3 covers 14 residues. CDR1 and CDR2 from the germline V gene are MRHNA and SNTAGT. The CDR3 region has the DNA TGTGCCAGCAGTGCGACAGAGAGCACAGATACGCAGTATTTT. It codes for CASSATESTDTQYF.

In this sample, this clone turned up a few times. The CDR3 region is CASSPSQGLGNQPQHF. CDR3 sequence (DNA): TGTGCCAGCTCACCTAGTCAAGGGTTAGGCAATCAGCCCCAGCATTTT. This chain connects TRBV18 to TRBJ1-5, with unresolved D. The CDR3 spans 16 residues. V shed 3 bases and J shed 2 bases, with 14 bases lying between them. Germline V gives CDR1 KGHSH, CDR2 LQKENI.

The chain recombines TRBV19 with TRBJ2-7, with D unclear. This CDR3 contains 13 residues. Trimming took 3 bases from V and 9 from J, leaving 15 bases between them. Looked up from germline, CDR1 is LNHDA and CDR2 is SQIVND (reference sequence). For the CDR3, the DNA is TGTGCCAGTAGTATCTATCATACCGTCACGCAGTACTTC. Amino acids: CASSIYHTVTQYF.

The chain couples TRBV10-1 to TRBJ2-5; D ambiguous. Germline V gene sequence: CDR1 WNHNN, CDR2 SYGVQD (reference sequence). The CDR3 spans 15 residues. With 7 bases removed from V and 6 bases from J, the gap between germline ends came to 21 bases. CDR3 amino acids: CASTLGRQTIKTQYF. The CDR3 DNA reads as TGCGCCAGCACCCTAGGACGACAAACTATAAAGACCCAGTACTTC.

Relative to its sample, this clone is large. The J gene is TRBJ2-5, the V gene TRBV6-1, with 12 positions matching TRBD2. The CDR3 covers 15 residues. V was pared by 4 bases and J by 5 bases, with 5 bases of the junction left unmatched. From germline, CDR1 is MNHNS and CDR2 SASEGT. The CDR3 region has the DNA TGTGCCAGCAGTGGATCTAGCGGGGGGGCGGAGACCCAGTACTTC. Its protein is CASSGSSGGAETQYF.

The rearrangement links TRBV5-5 to TRBJ2-1; D not certain. There are 14 residues in the CDR3. Germline V CDR1 and CDR2: SGHKS, YYEKEE (reference sequence). Trimming cost V 4 bases and J 10 bases, with 18 bases left between them. The CDR3 sequence: CASSQDTELSEQFF. In DNA, the CDR3 is TGTGCCAGCAGCCAAGATACGGAGCTTTCCGAGCAGTTCTTC.